This TCR beta chain was observed in a study of PD-L1 blockade in urothelial cancer. Whole-study findings and limits: Below-median TCR clonality that was measured in pretreatment blood predicted better survival.

The sample's time point: pretreatment peripheral blood. Patient disease was locally advanced or metastatic urothelial carcinoma. TCRdb's table, derived via immunoSEQ multiplex PCR, lists solely in-frame clones and lacks some. The sample shows about 79,000 clones, over 80% of them seen only once. CDR1 is MDHEN, CDR2 SYDVKM, per germline. The CDR3 spans 13 residues. The ends were cut back, 4 bases at V and 4 bases at J, with 8 bases in the middle. Remarks on this clone: Its antigen is unknown.

The V call is TRBV28, the J call TRBJ1-5, with D maybe TRBD1 (6 bases). Sequencing was performed on PBMCs, taken around atezolizumab (anti-PD-L1) treatment. The receptor was isolated from a middle-aged man with urothelial cancer. Here the CDR3 DNA reads TGTGCCAGCAGTTCAACAGGGAATCAGCCCCAGCATTTT. This gives the protein CASSSTGNQPQHF.